This record covers a single T cell receptor (beta chain). The data originate from a study of OX40 agonist ivuxolimab in advanced cancers. Study-level background: Antecedent anti-PD-1, anti-PD-L1 or anti-CTLA-4 therapy was permissible, with roughly 36% having received some.

Data came from immunoSEQ multiplex PCR; TCRdb stores just in-frame clones and leaves some out. The table records roughly 76,000 clones, 75% to 95% of them present only once. With autoimmune disease history or systemic immunosuppression, patients were excluded. The V and J ends lost 5 bases and 5 bases respectively, with 14 bases between them. The germline gives CDR1 LNHDA, CDR2 SQIVND (reference sequence). This CDR3 has 14 amino acids. This sequence originates from an adult with an advanced solid tumor such as melanoma, head and neck, liver or kidney cancer. The gene calls are TRBV19 and TRBJ2-3; perhaps TRBD1 as D (8 bases). The source was CD4+ or CD8+ T cells sorted from blood, collected in a trial of the OX40 agonist ivuxolimab. The CDR3 bases are TGTGCCAGTAGTGCAACAGGGGGGGGAGATACGCAGTATTTT. Encoded protein: CASSATGGGDTQYF.